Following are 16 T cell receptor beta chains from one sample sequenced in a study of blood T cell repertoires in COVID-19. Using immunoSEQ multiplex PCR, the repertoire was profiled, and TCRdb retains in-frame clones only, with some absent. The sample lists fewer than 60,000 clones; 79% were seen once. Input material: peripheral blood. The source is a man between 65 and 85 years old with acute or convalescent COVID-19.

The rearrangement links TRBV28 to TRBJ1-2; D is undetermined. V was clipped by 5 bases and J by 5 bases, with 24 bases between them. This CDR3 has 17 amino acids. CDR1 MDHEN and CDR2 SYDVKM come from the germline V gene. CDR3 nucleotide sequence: TGTGCCAGCAGTCCCTTAGTTGGGCGGGGTGTGGGGTATGGCTACACCTTC. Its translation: CASSPLVGRGVGYGYTF.

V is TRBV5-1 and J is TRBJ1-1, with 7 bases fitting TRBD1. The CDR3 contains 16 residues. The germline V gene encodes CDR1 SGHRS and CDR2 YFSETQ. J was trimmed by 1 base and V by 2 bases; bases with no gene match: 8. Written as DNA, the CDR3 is TGCGCCAGCAGCTTCCAACCCGGGACAGCGAACACTGAAGCTTTCTTT. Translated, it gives CASSFQPGTANTEAFF.

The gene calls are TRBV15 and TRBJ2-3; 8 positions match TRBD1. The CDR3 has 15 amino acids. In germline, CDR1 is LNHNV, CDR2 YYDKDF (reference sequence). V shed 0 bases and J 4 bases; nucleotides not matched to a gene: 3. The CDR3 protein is CATSRDRGPADTQYF. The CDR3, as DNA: TGTGCCACCAGCAGAGACAGGGGGCCCGCAGATACGCAGTATTTT.

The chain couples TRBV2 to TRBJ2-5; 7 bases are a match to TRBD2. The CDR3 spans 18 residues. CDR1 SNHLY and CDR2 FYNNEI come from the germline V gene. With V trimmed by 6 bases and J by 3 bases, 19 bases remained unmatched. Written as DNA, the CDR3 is TGTGCCAGCAGCCGCGGACTAGTTCGGGGGAAATTAGAAGAGACCCAGTACTTC. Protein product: CASSRGLVRGKLEETQYF.

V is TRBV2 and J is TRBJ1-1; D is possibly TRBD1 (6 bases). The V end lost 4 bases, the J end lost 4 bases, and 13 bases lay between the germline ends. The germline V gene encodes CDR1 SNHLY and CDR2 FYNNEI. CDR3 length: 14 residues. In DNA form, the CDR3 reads TGTGCCAGCAGTGTAAACAGGGATACCACTGAAGCTTTCTTT. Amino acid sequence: CASSVNRDTTEAFF. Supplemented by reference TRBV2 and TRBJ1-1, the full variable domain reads EPEVTQTPSHQVTQMGQEVILRCVPISNHLYFYWYRQILGQKVEFLVSFYNNEISEKSEIFDDQFSVERPDGSNFTLKIRSTKLEDSAMYFCASSVNRDTTEAFFGQGTRLTVV.

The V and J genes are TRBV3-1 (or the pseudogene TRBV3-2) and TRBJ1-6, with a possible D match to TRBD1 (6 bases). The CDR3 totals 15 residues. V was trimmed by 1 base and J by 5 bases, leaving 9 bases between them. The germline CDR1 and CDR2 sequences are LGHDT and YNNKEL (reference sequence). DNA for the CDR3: TGTGCCAGCAGCCAAGCTAACAGGGATAATTCACCCCTCCACTTT. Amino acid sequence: CASSQANRDNSPLHF.

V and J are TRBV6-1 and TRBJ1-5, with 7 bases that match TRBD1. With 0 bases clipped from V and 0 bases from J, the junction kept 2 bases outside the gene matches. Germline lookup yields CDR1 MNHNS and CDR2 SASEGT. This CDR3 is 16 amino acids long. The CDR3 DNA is TGTGCCAGCAGTGAAGCGGGGACAGATAGCAATCAGCCCCAGCATTTT. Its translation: CASSEAGTDSNQPQHF.

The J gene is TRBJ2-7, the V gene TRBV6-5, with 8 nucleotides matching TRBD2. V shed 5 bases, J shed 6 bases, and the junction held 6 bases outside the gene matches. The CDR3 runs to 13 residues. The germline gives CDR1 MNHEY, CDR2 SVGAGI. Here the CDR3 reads CASSRSGSGEQYF. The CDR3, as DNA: TGTGCCAGCAGTCGGAGCGGGAGTGGCGAGCAGTACTTC.

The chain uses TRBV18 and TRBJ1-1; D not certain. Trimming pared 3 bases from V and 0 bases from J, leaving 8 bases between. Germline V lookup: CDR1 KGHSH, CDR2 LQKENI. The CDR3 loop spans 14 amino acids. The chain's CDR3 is CASSPVEMNTEAFF. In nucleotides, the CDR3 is TGTGCCAGCTCACCTGTTGAGATGAACACTGAAGCTTTCTTT.

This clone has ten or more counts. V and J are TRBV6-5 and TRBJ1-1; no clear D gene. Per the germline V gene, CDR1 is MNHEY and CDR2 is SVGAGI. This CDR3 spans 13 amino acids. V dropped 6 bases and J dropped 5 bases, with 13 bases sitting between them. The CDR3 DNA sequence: TGTGCCAGCAGCAACCAAATACAGACTGAAGCTTTCTTT. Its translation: CASSNQIQTEAFF.

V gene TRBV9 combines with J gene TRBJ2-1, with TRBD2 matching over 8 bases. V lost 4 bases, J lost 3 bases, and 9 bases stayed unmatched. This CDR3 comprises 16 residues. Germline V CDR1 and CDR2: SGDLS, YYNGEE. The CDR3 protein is CASSPRISGNYNEQFF. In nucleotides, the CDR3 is TGTGCCAGCAGCCCTAGGATTAGCGGGAACTACAATGAGCAGTTCTTC.

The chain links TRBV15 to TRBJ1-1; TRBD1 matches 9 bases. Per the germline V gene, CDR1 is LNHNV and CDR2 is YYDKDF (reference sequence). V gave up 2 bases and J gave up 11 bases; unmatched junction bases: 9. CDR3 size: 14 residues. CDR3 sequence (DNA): TGTGCCACCAGCAGACGGACAGGGGACGAGAGGGCTTTCTTT. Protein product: CATSRRTGDERAFF.

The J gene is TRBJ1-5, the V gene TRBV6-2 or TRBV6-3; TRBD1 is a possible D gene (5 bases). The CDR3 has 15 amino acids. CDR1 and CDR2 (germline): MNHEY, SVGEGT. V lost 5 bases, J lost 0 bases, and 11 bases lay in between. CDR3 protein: CASSRGRVSNQPQHF. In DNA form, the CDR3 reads TGTGCCAGCAGTCGCGGCAGGGTTAGCAATCAGCCCCAGCATTTT.

CDR3 nucleotide sequence: TGTGCCAGCAGCCCAGGGAGGTTTGGTGAAAAACTGTTTTTT. This gives the protein CASSPGRFGEKLFF. This chain links TRBV7-9 with TRBJ1-4; TRBD1 might be the D (5 bases). This CDR3 has 14 residues. Germline lookup yields CDR1 SEHNR and CDR2 FQNEAQ (reference sequence). Trimming removed 5 bases at V and 7 bases at J, with 14 bases between.

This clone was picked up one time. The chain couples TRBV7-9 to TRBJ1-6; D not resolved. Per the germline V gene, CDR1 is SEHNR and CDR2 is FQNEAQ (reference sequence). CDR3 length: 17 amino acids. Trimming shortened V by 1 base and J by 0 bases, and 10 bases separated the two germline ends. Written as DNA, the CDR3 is TGTGCCAGCAGCTTAGGAGGAGGGAGCTCCTATAATTCACCCCTCCACTTT. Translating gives CASSLGGGSSYNSPLHF.

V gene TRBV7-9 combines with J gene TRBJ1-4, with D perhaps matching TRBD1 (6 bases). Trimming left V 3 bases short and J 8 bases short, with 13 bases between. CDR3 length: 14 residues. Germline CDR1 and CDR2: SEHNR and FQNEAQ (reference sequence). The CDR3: CASSFTPGTEKLFF. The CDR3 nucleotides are TGTGCCAGCAGCTTTACTCCTGGGACAGAAAAACTGTTTTTT.